What follows is one T cell receptor beta chain and its context. Repertoires were generated with immunoSEQ multiplex PCR, while TCRdb's copy carries only in-frame clones and drops some. This repertoire shows some 700,000 clones, approximately 85% found once; its top ten account for 0.0095% to 0.011%. These data come from a study of shared T cell receptors in the human thymus. The germline gives CDR1 MNHEY, CDR2 SMNVEV (reference sequence). The CDR3 extends over 20 amino acids. With V trimmed by 5 bases and J by 2 bases, 16 bases remained unmatched. This sample was also put to use in a study of human thymus T cells. That publication notes: V and J genes seemed to be used with bias in thymic and blood repertoires.

The sample taken for sequencing was thymocytes. The rearrangement joins TRBV27 to TRBJ2-6; 9 bases match TRBD1. This TCR was recovered from a girl under three years old with a congenital heart defect. The CDR3 sequence: CASSIRTPGQGTPGANVLTF. The CDR3 DNA sequence: TGTGCCAGCAGTATAAGGACACCGGGACAGGGAACCCCTGGGGCCAACGTCCTGACTTTC.